This TCR beta chain was captured in a study of blood T cell repertoires in COVID-19. Study in general: From the United States, Italy and Spain came samples of acute and convalescent COVID-19. Sources were T cells, B-cell-depleted T cells, or PBMCs; the material itself was cDNA or gDNA.

CDR1 and CDR2 (germline): LNHNV, YYDKDF (reference sequence). The CDR3 contains 16 residues. Unmatched junction bases numbered 4, after V lost 0 bases and J lost 3 bases. In the source study's methods: Amplifying reference gene primers gave estimates of nucleated cell counts. Generated by immunoSEQ multiplex PCR, the TCRdb table keeps only in-frame clones and is missing some. V, J and clone size are taken as reported in that table, and D and trimming were inferred from the DNA itself. The table records approximately 75,000 clones, about 74% of them present only once. This receptor was taken from a human donor with acute or convalescent COVID-19. The donor label of this sample is uncertain. Sequencing was performed on peripheral blood. The V call is TRBV15, the J call TRBJ2-4; TRBD2 matches at 8 bases. The CDR3, as DNA: TGTGCCACCAGCAGAGAGGGGGCGGGAGGCAAAAACATTCAGTACTTC. Translating it yields CATSREGAGGKNIQYF.